The subject of this entry is one TCR beta chain. Its antigen remains unidentified. The data belong to a study of cytomegalovirus exposure and HLA in healthy donors. Healthy bone marrow donors made up the donors. Whole-study results and caveats: V- and J-gene trimming in TCR beta was tied to a missense DCLRE1C variant by an analysis performed later. Published work reported that the classifier diagnosed cytomegalovirus status with high specificity and sensitivity.

In the PCR, 60 Vbeta and 13 Jbeta primers were used. In the original analysis: The count from a later analysis was tens of millions of unique TCR beta chains, 9 million to 12 million of them shared. The method was immunoSEQ multiplex PCR; TCRdb's version includes in-frame clones alone and lacks a portion of them. The V and J calls and clone size come from that table; D and trimming were worked out from the DNA. The sample records about 180,000 clones, more than 60% being singletons. CDR1 and CDR2 (germline): LNHDA, SQIVND (reference sequence). The CDR3 contains 13 residues. J lost 7 bases, V lost 4 bases, and 4 bases had no gene match.

Sequencing input: PBMCs. This receptor was taken from a man aged 18 to 30 in good health and CMV-seronegative. The chain employs TRBV19 and TRBJ2-1; 7 bases align to TRBD2. The CDR3 is CASSRGGRNEQFF. CDR3 sequence (DNA): TGTGCCAGTAGTAGGGGGGGGAGGAATGAGCAGTTCTTC.